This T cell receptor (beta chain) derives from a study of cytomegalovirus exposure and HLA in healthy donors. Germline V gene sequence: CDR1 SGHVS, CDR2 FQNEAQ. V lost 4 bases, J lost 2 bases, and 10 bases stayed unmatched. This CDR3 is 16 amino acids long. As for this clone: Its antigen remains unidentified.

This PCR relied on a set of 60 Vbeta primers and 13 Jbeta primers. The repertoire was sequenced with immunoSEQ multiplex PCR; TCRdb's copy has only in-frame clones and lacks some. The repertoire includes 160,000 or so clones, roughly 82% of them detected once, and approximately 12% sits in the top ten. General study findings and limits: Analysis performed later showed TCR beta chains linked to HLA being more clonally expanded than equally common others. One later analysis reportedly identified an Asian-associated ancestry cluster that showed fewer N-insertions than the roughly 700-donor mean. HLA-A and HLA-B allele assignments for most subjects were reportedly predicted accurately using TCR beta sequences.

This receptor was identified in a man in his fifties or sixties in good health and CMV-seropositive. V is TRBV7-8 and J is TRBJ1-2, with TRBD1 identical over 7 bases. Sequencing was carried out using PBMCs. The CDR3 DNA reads TGTGCCAGCAGCTCGCCGAGGGACAGATTAAACTATGGCTACACCTTC. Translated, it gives CASSSPRDRLNYGYTF.